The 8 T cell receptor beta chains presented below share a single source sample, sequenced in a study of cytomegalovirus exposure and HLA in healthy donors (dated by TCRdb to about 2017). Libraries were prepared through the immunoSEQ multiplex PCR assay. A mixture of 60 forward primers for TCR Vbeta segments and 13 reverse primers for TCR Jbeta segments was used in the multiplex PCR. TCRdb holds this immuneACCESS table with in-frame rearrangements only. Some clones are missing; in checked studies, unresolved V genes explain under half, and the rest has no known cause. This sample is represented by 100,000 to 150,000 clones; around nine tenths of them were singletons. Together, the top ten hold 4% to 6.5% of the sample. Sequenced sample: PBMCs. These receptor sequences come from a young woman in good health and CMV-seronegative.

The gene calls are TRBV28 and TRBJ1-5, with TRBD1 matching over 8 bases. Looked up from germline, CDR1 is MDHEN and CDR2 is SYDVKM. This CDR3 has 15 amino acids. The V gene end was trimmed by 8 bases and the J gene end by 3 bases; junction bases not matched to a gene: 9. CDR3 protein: CASGEGTGPNQPQHF. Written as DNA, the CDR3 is TGTGCCAGCGGTGAGGGGACAGGTCCCAATCAGCCCCAGCATTTT.

The CDR3: CAWGAGTGVYNEQFF. Written as DNA, the CDR3 is TGTGCCTGGGGGGCGGGGACAGGGGTATACAATGAGCAGTTCTTC. The chain recombines TRBV30 with TRBJ2-1; TRBD1 matches at 10 bases. The CDR3 is 15 amino acids. CDR1 is GTSNPN and CDR2 is SVGIG in the germline V gene (reference sequence). V lost 5 bases, J lost 4 bases, and 8 bases stayed unmatched.

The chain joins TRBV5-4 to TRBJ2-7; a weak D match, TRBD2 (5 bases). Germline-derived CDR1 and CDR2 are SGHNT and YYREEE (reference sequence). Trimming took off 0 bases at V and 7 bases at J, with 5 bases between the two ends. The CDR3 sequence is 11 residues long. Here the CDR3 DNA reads TGTGCCAGCAGCTTGGGCGGGGAGCAGTACTTC. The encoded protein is CASSLGGEQYF.

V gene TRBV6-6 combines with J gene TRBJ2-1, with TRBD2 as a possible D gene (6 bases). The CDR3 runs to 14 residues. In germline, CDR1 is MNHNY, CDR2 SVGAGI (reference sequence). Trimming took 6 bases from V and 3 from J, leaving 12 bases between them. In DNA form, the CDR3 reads TGTGCCAGCAGCCCGGTGGGGGGCTACAATGAGCAGTTCTTC. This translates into CASSPVGGYNEQFF.

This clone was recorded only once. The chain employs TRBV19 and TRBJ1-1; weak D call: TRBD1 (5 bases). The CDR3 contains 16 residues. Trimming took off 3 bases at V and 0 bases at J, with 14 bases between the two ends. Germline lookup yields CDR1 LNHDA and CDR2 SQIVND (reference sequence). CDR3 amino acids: CASSMRRGPMNTEAFF. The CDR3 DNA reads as TGTGCCAGTAGTATGAGGAGGGGCCCGATGAACACTGAAGCTTTCTTT.

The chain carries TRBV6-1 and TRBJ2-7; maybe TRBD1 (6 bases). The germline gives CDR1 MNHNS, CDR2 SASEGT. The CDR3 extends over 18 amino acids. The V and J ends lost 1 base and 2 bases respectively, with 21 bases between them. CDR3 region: CASSEGTGSRIEPYEQYF. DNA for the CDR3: TGTGCCAGCAGTGAAGGTACAGGGTCTAGGATTGAGCCCTACGAGCAGTACTTC.

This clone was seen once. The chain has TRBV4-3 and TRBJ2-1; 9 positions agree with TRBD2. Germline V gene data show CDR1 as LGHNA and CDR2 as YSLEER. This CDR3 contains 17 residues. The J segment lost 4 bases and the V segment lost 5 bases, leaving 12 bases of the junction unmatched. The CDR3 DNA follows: TGCGCCAGCAGCAAAGGTAGCGGGAGAGGGGTATACAATGAGCAGTTCTTC. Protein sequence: CASSKGSGRGVYNEQFF.

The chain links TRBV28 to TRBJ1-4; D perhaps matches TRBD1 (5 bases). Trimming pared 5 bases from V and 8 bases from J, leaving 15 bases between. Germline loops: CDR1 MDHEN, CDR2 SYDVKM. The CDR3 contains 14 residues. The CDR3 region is CASSTLGGWEKLFF. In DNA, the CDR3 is TGTGCCAGCAGTACCCTCGGGGGATGGGAAAAACTGTTTTTT. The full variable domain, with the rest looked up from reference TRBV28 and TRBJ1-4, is DVKVTQSSRYLVKRTGEKVFLECVQDMDHENMFWYRQDPGLGLRLIYFSYDVKMKEKGDIPEGYSVSREKKERFSLILESASTNQTSMYLCASSTLGGWEKLFFGSGTQLSVL.